The clone carrying this T cell receptor (beta chain) was seen only a few times. Hyperthyroidism patients were newly diagnosed, had disease duration under 2 months, and were aged 18 to 65 years. In germline, CDR1 is LGHNA, CDR2 YSLEER. There are 13 residues in the CDR3. V was pared by 0 bases and J by 6 bases, with 6 bases between. RNA transcripts yielded amplified TCR beta CDR3 regions. With the HTBI primer set, the TCR CDR3 went through a first round of RT-PCR. MiXCR was run by TCRdb on the multiplex PCR reads, yielding one entry per CDR3 protein. The sample includes 300,000 to 350,000 distinct CDR3 sequences, around 14% of them seen just once. This sample was included in a study of T cells in Graves' hyperthyroidism and ophthalmopathy.

This clonotype was obtained from a woman under 40 with Graves' hyperthyroidism. V and J are TRBV4-3 and TRBJ1-5, with unresolved D. Input material: blood. The CDR3 loop is CASSQDLGQPQHF. The CDR3, as DNA: TGCGCCAGCAGCCAAGATCTCGGTCAGCCCCAGCATTTT.